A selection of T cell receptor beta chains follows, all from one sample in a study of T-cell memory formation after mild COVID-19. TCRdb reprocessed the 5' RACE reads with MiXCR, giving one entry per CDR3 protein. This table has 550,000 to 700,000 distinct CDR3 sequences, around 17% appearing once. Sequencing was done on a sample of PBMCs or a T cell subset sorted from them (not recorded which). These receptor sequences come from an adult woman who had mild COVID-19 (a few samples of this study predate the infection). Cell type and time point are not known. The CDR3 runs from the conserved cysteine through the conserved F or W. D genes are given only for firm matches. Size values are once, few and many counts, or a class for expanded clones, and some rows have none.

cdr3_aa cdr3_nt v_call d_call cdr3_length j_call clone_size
CASSLEGSGRRSEQFF TGCGCCAGCAGCTTGGAAGGTAGCGGGAGACGCAGCGAGCAGTTCTTC TRBV5-1 TRBD2 16 TRBJ2-1 many
CASSYPGLGELAKNIQYF TGTGCCAGCAGTTACCCCGGACTAGGAGAACTAGCCAAAAACATTCAGTACTTC TRBV6-2/TRBV6-3 TRBD2 18 TRBJ2-4 few
CASSLTGTFDSGNTIYF TGTGCCAGCAGCTTGACAGGCACCTTTGACTCTGGAAACACCATATATTTT TRBV5-6 NA 17 TRBJ1-3 NA
CASSLDRSPNYGYTF TGTGCCAGCAGCTTAGATCGCAGCCCTAACTATGGCTACACCTTC TRBV7-9 NA 15 TRBJ1-2 NA
CASSPTRYGAFF TGTGCCAGCAGTCCTACGCGGTACGGAGCTTTCTTT TRBV6-5 NA 12 TRBJ1-1 few
CASSLSAGGLYEQYF TGCGCCAGCAGCTTATCAGCGGGGGGCCTCTACGAGCAGTACTTC TRBV5-1 TRBD2 15 TRBJ2-7 NA
CASSPGRERIYEQYF TGTGCCAGCTCACCGGGGCGGGAGAGAATTTACGAGCAGTACTTC TRBV18 TRBD2 15 TRBJ2-7 few
CASSQGSGLNNEKLFF TGTGCCAGCAGCCAAGGTTCAGGGTTGAATAATGAAAAACTGTTTTTT TRBV4-2 NA 16 TRBJ1-4 NA
CASSTSGGWNEKLFF TGTGCCAGCAGTACATCAGGGGGCTGGAATGAAAAACTGTTTTTT TRBV12-3/TRBV12-4 TRBD1 15 TRBJ1-4 few
CASSFLLSDPSTDTQYF TGTGCCAGCAGTTTCCTTCTCTCGGACCCGAGCACAGATACGCAGTATTTT TRBV28 NA 17 TRBJ2-3 few
CASSFRTDYGYTF TGTGCCAGCAGCTTTCGGACGGACTATGGCTACACCTTC TRBV14 NA 13 TRBJ1-2 NA
CATSDLKGAVEQFF TGTGCCACCAGTGATCTTAAGGGGGCCGTTGAGCAGTTCTTC TRBV24-1 TRBD1 14 TRBJ2-1 NA
CASTSSGLPTDTQYF TGTGCCAGCACCTCTTCGGGACTACCGACCGATACGCAGTATTTT TRBV7-9 TRBD2 15 TRBJ2-3 NA
CATSGSTGSQTQYF TGTGCCACCAGTGGATCGACAGGGAGCCAGACCCAGTACTTC TRBV24-1 TRBD1 14 TRBJ2-5 NA